Below are 20 T cell receptor beta chains sequenced from a single sample in a study of shared clonotypes between healthy human individuals. Only CD45RO-negative cells positively selected for CCR7 counted as naive CD8 cells, so terminally differentiated effector memory CD45RA+ cells were excluded. Sequenced by immunoSEQ multiplex PCR; TCRdb stores in-frame clones only, minus some. The table records roughly 2,000,000 clones, 80% to 95% of them present only once. The sequenced material came from naive CD8+ T cells from PBMCs. The source of these receptors is a man in his late teens or twenties in good health. Some clones in this sample may be carry-over from other donors' samples.

The chain links TRBV10-3 to TRBJ1-4, with D hard to call. Germline V gene lookup returns CDR1 ENHRY and CDR2 SYGVKD. V lost 10 bases, J lost 7 bases, and 16 bases lay in between. This CDR3 region has 13 residues. The CDR3 DNA is TGTGCCACCTCTGGTGTTTCGGTTGAAAAACTGTTTTTT. Amino acids: CATSGVSVEKLFF.

This clone was detected once. The chain links TRBV4-3 to TRBJ2-2, with 9 bases identical to TRBD1. This CDR3 contains 16 residues. V lost 4 bases, J lost 2 bases, and 5 bases stayed unmatched. Germline V gene data show CDR1 as LGHNA and CDR2 as YSLEER. Here the CDR3 reads CASSPGTGLNTGELFF. The CDR3 nucleotides read TGCGCCAGCAGCCCCGGGACAGGGTTAAACACCGGGGAGCTGTTTTTT.

The chain is built from TRBV7-9 and TRBJ2-5; D is possibly TRBD2 (5 bases). This CDR3 is 16 amino acids long. Germline assignment: CDR1 SEHNR and CDR2 FQNEAQ (reference sequence). V was clipped by 5 bases and J by 3 bases, with 19 bases between them. The CDR3 sequence is CASSPPPAGVKETQYF. CDR3 bases: TGTGCCAGCAGCCCCCCCCCAGCCGGGGTTAAAGAGACCCAGTACTTC.

J is TRBJ1-5 and V is TRBV27; D is undetermined. CDR3 length equals 15 residues. The germline V and J ends were trimmed by 4 bases and 7 bases, with 17 bases remaining between them. From germline, CDR1 is MNHEY and CDR2 SMNVEV (reference sequence). CDR3: CASSSIRPTRQPQHF. The DNA for the CDR3 is TGTGCCAGCAGTTCCATTCGCCCTACTCGGCAGCCCCAGCATTTT.

The rearrangement joins TRBV5-6 to TRBJ2-7; 9 nucleotides line up with TRBD1. With 4 bases clipped from V and 2 bases from J, the junction kept 10 bases outside the gene matches. CDR1 is SGHDT, CDR2 YYEEEE, per germline. CDR3 length equals 16 residues. The DNA for the CDR3 is TGTGCCAGCAGCGTTCAGGTGGGGACAGGGCCCTACGAGCAGTACTTC. Translating it yields CASSVQVGTGPYEQYF.

The rearrangement links TRBV20-1 to TRBJ2-1; possible D gene TRBD2, 5 bases. V was pared by 6 bases and J by 10 bases, with 13 bases between. Germline V lookup: CDR1 DFQATT, CDR2 SNEGSKA (reference sequence). The CDR3 sequence is 11 residues long. The CDR3 sequence is CSAKARGEQFF. The CDR3 DNA reads TGCAGTGCCAAAGCCCGCGGGGAGCAGTTCTTC.

With respect to this clone: The same CDR3 can be traced to other DNA sequences in this sample. The V call is TRBV27, the J call TRBJ2-1, with TRBD2 matching over 8 bases. CDR3 length equals 14 residues. The V segment lost 3 bases and the J segment 6 bases; nucleotides outside the gene matches: 4. CDR1 is MNHEY, CDR2 SMNVEV, per germline (reference sequence). The CDR3 nucleotides read TGTGCCAGCAGTTTGCAAGCGGGAGCCAATGAGCAGTTCTTC. This gives the protein CASSLQAGANEQFF.

The chain carries TRBV19 and TRBJ2-1; no definite D call. The germline V gene encodes CDR1 LNHDA and CDR2 SQIVND (reference sequence). V was clipped by 4 bases and J by 12 bases, with 13 bases between them. The CDR3 runs 12 residues. CDR3 in amino acids: CASSSSGKGQFF. The CDR3, as DNA: TGTGCCAGTAGTAGTTCTGGGAAGGGGCAGTTCTTC.

About this clone: Within the sample, other DNA sequences also encode this same CDR3. This rearrangement joins TRBV10-1 to TRBJ2-7; no clear D gene. The CDR3 is made up of 13 amino acids. CDR1 and CDR2 (germline): WNHNN, SYGVQD (reference sequence). The V end was cut by 4 bases, the J end by 2 bases, with 9 bases between. CDR3 DNA: TGCGCCAGCAGTGTCGGATCCACCTACGAGCAGTACTTC. It encodes CASSVGSTYEQYF.

The chain uses TRBV27 and TRBJ2-3; 10 positions match TRBD2. Trimming took 5 bases from V and 1 from J; bases not matched to a gene: 6. Looked up from germline, CDR1 is MNHEY and CDR2 is SMNVEV (reference sequence). The CDR3 runs 16 residues. In DNA, the CDR3 is TGTGCCAGCAGTATCAGGACTAGCGGCCGCACAGATACGCAGTATTTT. The encoded protein is CASSIRTSGRTDTQYF.

CDR3 in DNA: TGCGCCAGCAGCTTTTACTCCACGAGCACAGATACGCAGTATTTT. This gives the protein CASSFYSTSTDTQYF. The V call is TRBV5-1, the J call TRBJ2-3, with unresolved D. The germline V and J ends were trimmed by 2 bases and 0 bases, with 10 bases remaining between them. The germline gives CDR1 SGHRS, CDR2 YFSETQ. The CDR3 covers 15 residues.

V and J are TRBV28 and TRBJ2-3, with 8 bases identical to TRBD1. The CDR3 has 16 amino acids. CDR1 MDHEN and CDR2 SYDVKM come from the germline V gene. The J segment lost 6 bases and the V segment lost 2 bases, leaving 10 bases of the junction unmatched. CDR3 DNA sequence: TGTGCCAGCAGTTTAGACAGGGGAGGTCGGGTGGATACGCAGTATTTT. Amino acids: CASSLDRGGRVDTQYF.

This chain connects TRBV9 to TRBJ2-1; D is possibly TRBD2 (6 bases). This CDR3 spans 11 amino acids. Between the trimmed V and J ends, which lost 7 bases and 4 bases, there was a span of 6 bases. Germline lookup yields CDR1 SGDLS and CDR2 YYNGEE. The CDR3 DNA follows: TGTGCCAGCGGGGGGTACAATGAGCAGTTCTTC. It translates to CASGGYNEQFF. The whole variable domain, filled in from reference TRBV9 and TRBJ2-1, reads DSGVTQTPKHLITATGQRVTLRCSPRSGDLSVYWYQQSLDQGLQFLIQYYNGEERAKGNILERFSAQQFPDLHSELNLSSLELGDSALYFCASGGYNEQFFGPGTRLTVL.

The gene calls are TRBV5-1 and TRBJ1-2, with D unresolved. V was shortened by 0 bases and J by 3 bases, with 3 bases between the two germline ends. The CDR3 contains 12 residues. In germline, CDR1 is SGHRS, CDR2 YFSETQ. DNA of the CDR3: TGCGCCAGCAGCTTGGCGTACTATGGCTACACCTTC. Its translation is CASSLAYYGYTF.

The CDR3 here is CASSSTPVGYEQYF. The CDR3 DNA sequence: TGTGCCAGCAGCTCTACCCCAGTCGGATACGAGCAGTACTTC. This chain connects TRBV28 to TRBJ2-7; D not resolved. The germline V gene encodes CDR1 MDHEN and CDR2 SYDVKM. Trimming removed 6 bases from V and 4 bases from J, with 16 bases in between. This CDR3 is built from 14 residues.

The chain combines TRBV6-5 with TRBJ1-5, with 9 bases aligning to TRBD1. CDR3 size: 15 residues. Germline V gene data show CDR1 as MNHEY and CDR2 as SVGAGI. Trimming at V came to 5 bases and at J to 5 bases, leaving 7 bases not matched to a gene. This chain's CDR3 is CASSSGQGLYQPQHF. In DNA, the CDR3 is TGTGCCAGCAGTAGTGGACAGGGGTTATATCAGCCCCAGCATTTT.

This sequence joins TRBV28 and TRBJ2-7, with D perhaps matching TRBD1 (6 bases). This CDR3 contains 16 residues. Germline CDR1 and CDR2: MDHEN and SYDVKM. With 4 bases removed from V and 7 bases from J, the gap between germline ends came to 23 bases. CDR3 sequence: CASSSPPAGAPWEQYF. CDR3 DNA sequence: TGTGCCAGCAGTTCCCCGCCGGCAGGGGCGCCTTGGGAGCAGTACTTC.

The CDR3 DNA reads as TGTGCCAGCAGCTTAGTGACTAGCGGGACCCAATCTGGGGCCAACGTCCTGACTTTC. Translated, it gives CASSLVTSGTQSGANVLTF. This chain connects TRBV7-6 to TRBJ2-6; 11 bases align to TRBD2. The CDR3 contains 19 residues. J lost 1 base, V lost 1 base, and 6 bases had no gene match. From germline, CDR1 is SGHVS and CDR2 FNYEAQ.

The rearrangement joins TRBV27 to TRBJ1-5, with 7 bases that match TRBD1. From germline, CDR1 is MNHEY and CDR2 SMNVEV (reference sequence). With V trimmed by 6 bases and J by 6 bases, 14 bases remained unmatched. This CDR3 has 16 residues. In DNA form, the CDR3 reads TGTGCCAGCAGCCCCTTCCAGGGGGGGCGCCGTCAGCCCCAGCATTTT. Its protein product is CASSPFQGGRRQPQHF.

The J gene is TRBJ2-7, the V gene TRBV7-8; the match to TRBD2 covers 9 bases. CDR1 and CDR2 from the germline V gene are SGHVS and FQNEAQ. J gave up 5 bases and V 5 bases, and 7 bases lay outside the gene matches. The CDR3 spans 14 residues. The CDR3 loop is CASSPLAGQHEQYF. For the CDR3, the DNA is TGTGCCAGCAGCCCGCTAGCGGGGCAGCACGAGCAGTACTTC.